This T cell receptor beta chain was identified during a study of cytomegalovirus exposure and HLA in healthy donors. Study-level background: Ancestry clustering placed 81% of several hundred genotyped donors in the Caucasian-associated cluster.

PCR used 60 Vbeta primers and 13 Jbeta primers. Using immunoSEQ multiplex PCR, the repertoire was profiled, and TCRdb retains in-frame clones only, with some absent. The repertoire holds some 150,000 clones, with around a tenth as singletons. As to this clone: Its antigen is undetermined.

Study-wide results and limits: In an earlier analysis, most TCR beta V segments were productive about 87% or about 30% of the time.

This CDR3 region has 15 residues. Germline-derived CDR1 and CDR2 are LGHNA and YNFKEQ. V dropped 4 bases and J dropped 1 base, with 14 bases sitting between them. The rearrangement uses TRBV4-2 and TRBJ2-7; possible D gene TRBD1, 5 bases. The sequence came from a male donor in good health and CMV-seronegative. The sequenced material came from PBMCs. The CDR3 bases are TGTGCCAGCAGCCGCGAGCCGCAGGGATCCTACGAGCAGTACTTC. It yields the protein CASSREPQGSYEQYF.